The 18 T cell receptor beta chains given below trace back to one sample, sequenced in a study of cytomegalovirus exposure and HLA in healthy donors. A multiplex PCR was run with 60 Vbeta primers and 13 Jbeta primers. Method: immunoSEQ multiplex PCR; TCRdb's copy keeps in-frame clones and lacks some. The data hold tens of thousands of clones, with roughly 80% observed a single time. Material for sequencing was PBMCs. These receptors were collected from a woman between 45 and 65 years old in good health and CMV-seropositive.

The chain carries TRBV6-4 and TRBJ2-3, with 8 bases fitting TRBD2. Germline V lookup: CDR1 MRHNA, CDR2 SNTAGT. Germline trimming cut 9 bases from V and 0 bases from J; bases unmatched to any gene: 2. The CDR3 consists of 13 residues. CDR3 protein: CARIAGSTDTQYF. The CDR3 region has the DNA TGTGCCAGAATAGCGGGAAGCACAGATACGCAGTATTTT.

V usage is TRBV29-1 and J usage is TRBJ2-4, with a weak D call TRBD1 (5 bases). V lost 6 bases and J lost 8, with 17 bases in between. The germline V gene has CDR1 SQVTM and CDR2 ANQGSEA. This CDR3 has 13 residues. Here the CDR3 DNA reads TGCAGCGTAGCCAGCAGGGTTCTTGACATTCAGTACTTC. Its protein is CSVASRVLDIQYF. Filled out from reference TRBV29-1 and TRBJ2-4, the complete variable domain reads SAVISQKPSRDICQRGTSLTIQCQVDSQVTMMFWYRQQPGQSLTLIATANQGSEATYESGFVIDKFPISRPNLTFSTLTVSNMSPEDSSIYLCSVASRVLDIQYFGAGTRLSVL.

The chain uses TRBV6-5 and TRBJ1-1, with 8 bases lining up with TRBD1. CDR1 is MNHEY, CDR2 SVGAGI, per germline. J gave up 5 bases and V 6 bases, and 8 bases lay outside the gene matches. The CDR3 totals 14 residues. Here the CDR3 DNA reads TGTGCCAGCAGAACGGACAGGGTTAAAACTGAAGCTTTCTTT. This codes for CASRTDRVKTEAFF.

The V gene is TRBV5-1, the J gene TRBJ2-2, with 7 bases matching TRBD1. The CDR3 length is 15 residues. The germline gives CDR1 SGHRS, CDR2 YFSETQ. Trimming at V came to 3 bases and at J to 6 bases, leaving 8 bases not matched to a gene. The CDR3 DNA reads TGCGCCAGCAGCTGGGGCCCCCAGGGGGCCGGGGAGCTGTTTTTT. This encodes CASSWGPQGAGELFF.

The chain has TRBV9 and TRBJ1-6; 9 positions match TRBD1. The CDR3 contains 15 residues. V lost 3 bases and J lost 5; bases outside the gene matches: 3. Germline V gene data show CDR1 as SGDLS and CDR2 as YYNGEE. The CDR3 region is CASSATGGNNSPLHF. The CDR3 region has the DNA TGTGCCAGCAGCGCCACAGGGGGCAATAATTCACCCCTCCACTTT.

Only one count was recorded for this clone. The chain carries TRBV27 and TRBJ2-7; possibly TRBD1 for D (6 bases). This CDR3 is built from 16 residues. Per germline, CDR1 MNHEY and CDR2 SMNVEV (reference sequence). V lost 4 bases, J lost 0 bases, and 16 bases lay in between. The CDR3 loop is CASSSIGGGSSYEQYF. As DNA, the CDR3 is TGTGCCAGCAGTTCCATTGGGGGCGGTTCCTCCTACGAGCAGTACTTC.

J is TRBJ2-1 and V is TRBV6-4, with no clear D. Germline V gene lookup returns CDR1 MRHNA and CDR2 SNTAGT. Trimming took off 5 bases at V and 3 bases at J, with 8 bases between the two ends. The CDR3 has 13 amino acids. The CDR3, as DNA: TGTGCCAGCAGTTCCCCCTACTACAATGAGCAGTTCTTC. Residues: CASSSPYYNEQFF.

This chain connects TRBV5-1 to TRBJ2-2; TRBD1 is a possible D gene (6 bases). Germline V CDR1 and CDR2: SGHRS, YFSETQ. The V gene lost 6 bases and the J gene lost 4 bases, with 13 bases spanning the gap. This CDR3 is 14 amino acids long. The CDR3 DNA is TGCGCCAGCACTTTAGGGGGATCCACCGGGGAGCTGTTTTTT. This sequence encodes CASTLGGSTGELFF.

J is TRBJ2-5 and V is TRBV2; D possibly corresponds to TRBD2 (5 bases). Germline-derived CDR1 and CDR2 are SNHLY and FYNNEI. Trimming took off 2 bases at V and 3 bases at J, with 7 bases between the two ends. CDR3 length: 13 amino acids. The CDR3 DNA reads as TGTGCCAGCAGTGAACTAGCTGAAGAGACCCAGTACTTC. Amino acids: CASSELAEETQYF.

The chain carries TRBV10-3 and TRBJ1-4; D might be TRBD1 (5 bases). The CDR3 runs 14 residues. The V end lost 2 bases, the J end lost 10 bases, and 14 bases lay between the germline ends. The germline V gene encodes CDR1 ENHRY and CDR2 SYGVKD. The CDR3 region is CAISEPRGGGKLFF. CDR3 nucleotides: TGTGCCATCAGTGAGCCCCGGGGGGGTGGAAAACTGTTTTTT.

This CDR3 is CASSRDRGNGYTF. DNA for the CDR3: TGCGCCAGCTCCCGGGACAGGGGAAATGGCTACACCTTC. V gene TRBV5-1 combines with J gene TRBJ1-2, with 10 bases aligning to TRBD1. After removal of 7 bases from V and 6 bases from J, the junction contained 6 bases not matched to a gene. The germline V gene has CDR1 SGHRS and CDR2 YFSETQ. CDR3 length: 13 residues.

This sequence joins TRBV5-6 and TRBJ1-2; TRBD1 aligns across 10 bases. V gave up 5 bases and J gave up 0 bases; unmatched junction bases: 13. CDR1 and CDR2 from the germline V gene are SGHDT and YYEEEE. The length of the CDR3 is 18 residues. The CDR3 DNA reads as TGTGCCAGCAGGAGGTTCTGGGACAGGGGACTGACTAACTATGGCTACACCTTC. As protein: CASRRFWDRGLTNYGYTF.

This sequence joins TRBV19 and TRBJ2-1, with D perhaps matching TRBD1 (6 bases). Germline CDR1 reads LNHDA; CDR2 reads SQIVND (reference sequence). V was clipped by 10 bases and J by 6 bases, with 10 bases between them. CDR3 length: 11 residues. The CDR3, as DNA: TGTGCCACTACAGGGCCCAATGAGCAGTTCTTC. Its translation: CATTGPNEQFF.

The DNA for the CDR3 is TGTGCCAGCAGCTTAGAGGGGGGGCCGGAAGATACGCAGTATTTT. This translates into CASSLEGGPEDTQYF. V is TRBV5-6 and J is TRBJ2-3, with D perhaps matching TRBD2 (7 bases). Germline lookup yields CDR1 SGHDT and CDR2 YYEEEE. Trimming left V 2 bases short and J 5 bases short, with 15 bases between. This CDR3 region has 15 residues.

Comment on this clone: A junction boundary mismatches the germline segment, possibly from a read error. This rearrangement joins TRBV6-6 to TRBJ1-1; possible D gene TRBD1, 5 bases. CDR1 is MNHNY, CDR2 SVGAGI, per germline (reference sequence). This CDR3 spans 10 amino acids. The CDR3 loop reads CASRGDRGVF. In nucleotides, the CDR3 is TGTGCCAGCAGAGGGGACCGCGGGGTCTTT.

The chain employs TRBV27 and TRBJ1-5; 8 positions agree with TRBD1. Germline loops: CDR1 MNHEY, CDR2 SMNVEV (reference sequence). V trimming: 6 bases; J trimming: 4 bases; junction bases outside the gene matches: 8. The CDR3 runs to 15 residues. The CDR3 coding sequence is TGTGCCAGCAGACAACAGGGGGGCGTTAATCAGCCCCAGCATTTT. Its translation: CASRQQGGVNQPQHF.

The rearrangement joins TRBV28 to TRBJ1-4, with D unresolved. CDR1 MDHEN and CDR2 SYDVKM come from the germline V gene. Trimming cost V 1 base and J 10 bases, with 10 bases left between them. The CDR3 is 13 amino acids. Here the CDR3 reads CASSLSPAGKLFF. The CDR3 bases are TGTGCCAGCAGTTTATCACCCGCGGGAAAACTGTTTTTT.

The V gene is TRBV6-1, the J gene TRBJ2-7; 7 bases match TRBD2. CDR3 length: 15 amino acids. The germline gives CDR1 MNHNS, CDR2 SASEGT. The V gene end was trimmed by 2 bases and the J gene end by 1 base; junction bases not matched to a gene: 5. The CDR3 here is CASSETYGGSYEQYV. Here the CDR3 DNA reads TGTGCCAGCAGTGAAACCTACGGGGGGTCCTACGAGCAGTACGTC.